This T cell receptor beta chain was profiled in a study of CD8+CD57+ T cells in acquired aplastic anemia. Overall study context: Recorded DNA amounts for sorted CD4+ and CD8+ cells had an average of 3.2 ug.

V was shortened by 7 bases and J by 6 bases, with 23 bases between the two germline ends. Looked up from germline, CDR1 is MNHNS and CDR2 is SASEGT. The CDR3 is made up of 16 amino acids. Profiling that covered TCR beta VDJ and CDR3 relied on genomic DNA as its template. MiXCR, run by TCRdb on the reads, gives a single entry per CDR3 protein. The sample lists approximately 190,000 distinct CDR3 sequences; roughly 64% were seen once. This clonotype has at least ten counts. Its target is not known. Study results and caveats: Researchers report that twenty-nine CD8+ CDR3 sequences appeared in both patients and controls.

The clonotype comes from a human donor with severe aplastic anemia or a healthy control (not recorded which). This rearrangement joins TRBV6-1 to TRBJ2-3, with D possibly TRBD1 on 6 matching bases. Sequenced sample: sorted CD4+, CD8+, or CD8+CD57+ T cells (not recorded which) from PBMCs. For the CDR3, the DNA is TGTGCCAGCAAAATAGGGGGTTACGATCATTTGGATACGCAGTATTTT. Translated: CASKIGGYDHLDTQYF.